The sequence of this T cell receptor (beta chain) was determined in a study of T-cell memory formation after mild COVID-19. The germline V gene encodes CDR1 LGHNA and CDR2 YSLEER. The CDR3 length is 15 residues. The V and J ends lost 0 bases and 0 bases respectively, with 5 bases between them. TCRdb ran MiXCR on the 5' RACE reads and lists one entry per CDR3 protein. The sample includes some 300,000 distinct CDR3 sequences, 20% to 25% seen only once; the top ten take roughly a fifth. General study findings and limits: Mainly CM and EM harbored the contracting CD4+ clones; mainly EMRA harbored the CD8+ ones.

This clonotype was recorded a few times. Its antigen is not identified. The chain links TRBV4-3 to TRBJ2-2, with D uncertain. Sequences were obtained from PBMCs or a T cell subset sorted from them (not recorded which). This sequence originates from a man aged 18-30 years who had mild COVID-19 (a few samples of this study predate the infection). Cell type and time point are not known. CDR3 sequence (DNA): TGCGCCAGCAGCCAAGACAGCACGAACACCGGGGAGCTGTTTTTT. This encodes CASSQDSTNTGELFF.